This entry describes one T cell receptor (beta chain). Its target is unknown. The PCR ran on 60 Vbeta and 13 Jbeta primers. Some clones are missing from TCRdb's copy, which holds only in-frame ones; the method was immunoSEQ multiplex PCR. The table has 250,000 to 350,000 clones, approximately 90% seen once; the top ten hold roughly 2.3%. The CDR3 is made up of 15 amino acids. The trim removed 4 bases at V and 8 bases at J, leaving 9 bases unmatched. Germline V gene lookup returns CDR1 SNHLY and CDR2 FYNNEI. The data stem from a study of cytomegalovirus exposure and HLA in healthy donors. Study-level information: Within the Caucasian-associated ancestry cluster were 81% of the roughly 360 genotyped donors.

General observations from the study: One cluster of highly shared sequence variants probably arose as a sequencing artifact. Accurate prediction of HLA-A and HLA-B alleles (for most subjects) was reportedly achieved from TCR beta sequences. Excluded were some V segments that proved indistinguishable, including TRBV6-2 and TRBV6-3.

This rearrangement joins TRBV2 to TRBJ1-4; 8 bases are a match to TRBD1. This sequence originates from a young woman in good health and CMV-seronegative. Source material: PBMCs. CDR3 protein: CASSAGQGGVEKLFF. As DNA, the CDR3 is TGTGCCAGCAGTGCCGGACAGGGCGGGGTAGAAAAACTGTTTTTT.